The sequence of this T cell receptor (beta chain) was determined in a study of T cell responses to AZD1222 COVID-19 vaccine. Sequencing used immunoSEQ multiplex PCR; TCRdb keeps in-frame clones, though not all of them. There are around 130,000 clones in the sample; roughly 84% occur only once, and approximately 12% lies in the top ten. Germline CDR1 and CDR2: MNHEY and SVGAGI. V shed 8 bases and J shed 8 bases, with 15 bases lying between them. The length of the CDR3 is 12 residues. Specimen: peripheral blood, collected on day 0 of AZD1222 vaccination. This chain uses TRBV6-5 with TRBJ1-2; D may be TRBD1 (5 bases). The TCR comes from an adult in good health. CDR3 amino acids: CASALAGQGYTF. The CDR3 DNA reads as TGTGCCAGCGCCCTAGCGGGGCAAGGCTACACCTTC.